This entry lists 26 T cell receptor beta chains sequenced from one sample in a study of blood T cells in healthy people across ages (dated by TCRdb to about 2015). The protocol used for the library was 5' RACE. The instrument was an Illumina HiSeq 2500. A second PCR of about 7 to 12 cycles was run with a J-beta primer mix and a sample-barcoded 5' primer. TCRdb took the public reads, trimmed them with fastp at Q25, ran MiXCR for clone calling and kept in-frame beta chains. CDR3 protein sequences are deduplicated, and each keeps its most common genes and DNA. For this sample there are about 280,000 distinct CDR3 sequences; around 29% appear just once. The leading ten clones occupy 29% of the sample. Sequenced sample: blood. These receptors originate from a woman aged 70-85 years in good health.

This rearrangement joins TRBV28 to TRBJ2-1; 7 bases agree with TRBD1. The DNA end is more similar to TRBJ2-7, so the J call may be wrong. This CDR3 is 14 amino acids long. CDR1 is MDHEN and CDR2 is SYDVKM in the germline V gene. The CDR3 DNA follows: TGTGCCACCCTTATACAGGGGCCCCCCTACGAGCAGTACTTC. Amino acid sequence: CATLIQGPPYEQYF.

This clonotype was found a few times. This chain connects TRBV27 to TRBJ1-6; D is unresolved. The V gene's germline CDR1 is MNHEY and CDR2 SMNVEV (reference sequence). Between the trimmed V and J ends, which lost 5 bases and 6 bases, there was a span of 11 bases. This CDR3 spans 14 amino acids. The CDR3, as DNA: TGTGCCAGCAGTAGGGAGCCAGCTAATTCACCCCTCCACTTT. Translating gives CASSREPANSPLHF.

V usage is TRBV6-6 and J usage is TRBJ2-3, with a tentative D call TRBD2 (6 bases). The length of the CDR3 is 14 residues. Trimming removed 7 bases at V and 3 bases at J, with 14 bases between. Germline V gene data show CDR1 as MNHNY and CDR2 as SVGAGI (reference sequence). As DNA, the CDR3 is TGTGCCAGCATTGACGGGAGAGGTACAGATACGCAGTATTTT. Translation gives CASIDGRGTDTQYF.

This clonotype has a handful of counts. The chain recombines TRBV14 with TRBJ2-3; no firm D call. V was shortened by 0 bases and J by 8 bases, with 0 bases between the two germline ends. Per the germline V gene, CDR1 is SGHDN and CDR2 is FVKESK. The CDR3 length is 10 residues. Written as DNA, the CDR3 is TGTGCCAGCAGCCAAGATACGCAGTATTTT. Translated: CASSQDTQYF.

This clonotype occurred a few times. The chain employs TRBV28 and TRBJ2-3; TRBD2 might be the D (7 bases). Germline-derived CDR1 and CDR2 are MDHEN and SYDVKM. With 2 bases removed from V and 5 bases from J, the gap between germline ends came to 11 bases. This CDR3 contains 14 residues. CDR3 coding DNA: TGTGCCAGCAGTTTAACAGGGAGGGGAGATACGCAGTATTTT. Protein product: CASSLTGRGDTQYF.

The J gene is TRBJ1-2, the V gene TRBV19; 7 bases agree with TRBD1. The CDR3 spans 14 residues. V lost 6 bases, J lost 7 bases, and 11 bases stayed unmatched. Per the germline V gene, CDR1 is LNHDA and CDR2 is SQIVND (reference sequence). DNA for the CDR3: TGTGCCAGTAGGAATCAGGGGGACTCCCTTGGCTACACCTTC. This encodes CASRNQGDSLGYTF.

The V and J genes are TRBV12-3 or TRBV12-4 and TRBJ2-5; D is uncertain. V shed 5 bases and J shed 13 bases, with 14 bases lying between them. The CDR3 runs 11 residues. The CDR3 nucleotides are TGTGCCAGCAGTACCCACGAAACTCTGTACTTC. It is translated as CASSTHETLYF.

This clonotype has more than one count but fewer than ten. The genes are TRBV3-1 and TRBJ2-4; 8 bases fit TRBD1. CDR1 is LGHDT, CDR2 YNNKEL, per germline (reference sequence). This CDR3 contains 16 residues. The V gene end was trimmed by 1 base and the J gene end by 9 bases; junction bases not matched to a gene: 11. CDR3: CASSQALGQGAGIQYF. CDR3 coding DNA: TGTGCCAGCAGCCAAGCCCTAGGGCAGGGGGCGGGCATTCAGTACTTC.

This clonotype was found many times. The CDR3 reads CASRDLAKNIQYF. CDR3 DNA sequence: TGTGCCAGCAGGGATCTGGCCAAAAACATTCAGTACTTC. V and J are TRBV25-1 and TRBJ2-4; D is unresolved. Per the germline V gene, CDR1 is MGHDK and CDR2 is SYGVNS. This CDR3 has 13 amino acids. Trimming removed 6 bases from V and 1 base from J, with 7 bases in between.

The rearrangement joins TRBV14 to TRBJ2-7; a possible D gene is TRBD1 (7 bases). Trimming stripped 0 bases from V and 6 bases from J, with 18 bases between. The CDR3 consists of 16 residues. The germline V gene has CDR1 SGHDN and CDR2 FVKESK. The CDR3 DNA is TGTGCCAGCAGCCAAGATGGGGGGACAGTGAGGGGCGAGCAGTACTTC. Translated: CASSQDGGTVRGEQYF.

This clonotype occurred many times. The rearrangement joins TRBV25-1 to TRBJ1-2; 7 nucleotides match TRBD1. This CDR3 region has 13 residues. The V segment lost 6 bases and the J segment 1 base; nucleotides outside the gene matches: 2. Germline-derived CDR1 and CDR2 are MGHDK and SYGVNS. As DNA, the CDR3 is TGTGCCAGCAGCCGGGACAGTAACTATGGCTACACCTTC. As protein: CASSRDSNYGYTF.

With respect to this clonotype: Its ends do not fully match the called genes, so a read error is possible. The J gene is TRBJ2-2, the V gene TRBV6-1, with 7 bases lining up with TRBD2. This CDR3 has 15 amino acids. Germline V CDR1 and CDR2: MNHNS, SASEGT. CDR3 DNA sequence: TGTGCCAGCAGTAAAGCGGGACCGAACACCGGGGAGCTGTTTTTT. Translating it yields CASSKAGPNTGELFF.

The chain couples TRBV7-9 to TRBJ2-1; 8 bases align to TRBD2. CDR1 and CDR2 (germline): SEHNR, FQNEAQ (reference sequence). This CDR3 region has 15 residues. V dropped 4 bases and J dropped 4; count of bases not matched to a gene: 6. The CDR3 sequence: CASSWVAGTYNEQFF. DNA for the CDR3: TGTGCCAGCAGCTGGGTAGCGGGAACTTACAATGAGCAGTTCTTC.

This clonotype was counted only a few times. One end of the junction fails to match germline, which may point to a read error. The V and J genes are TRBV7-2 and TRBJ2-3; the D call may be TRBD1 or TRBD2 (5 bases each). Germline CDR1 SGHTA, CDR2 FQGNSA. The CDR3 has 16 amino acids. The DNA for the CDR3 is TGTGTCAGCAGCTTAGGTCGGGGCGTCCCCACAGATACGCAGTATTTT. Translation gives CVSSLGRGVPTDTQYF.

This chain's CDR3 is CASSKTGQGATEAFF. The CDR3 DNA reads as TGTGCCAGCAGTAAAACTGGACAGGGGGCCACTGAAGCTTTCTTT. The chain couples TRBV6-2 or TRBV6-3 to TRBJ1-1; 11 nucleotides match TRBD1. This CDR3 is 15 amino acids long. V lost 5 bases and J lost 4; bases outside the gene matches: 6. The germline CDR1 and CDR2 sequences are MNHEY and SVGEGT.

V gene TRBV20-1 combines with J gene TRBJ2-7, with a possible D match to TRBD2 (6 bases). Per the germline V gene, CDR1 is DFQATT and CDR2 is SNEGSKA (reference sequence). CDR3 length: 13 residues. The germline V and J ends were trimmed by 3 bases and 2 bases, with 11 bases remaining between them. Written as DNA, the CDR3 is TGCAGTGCTAGGGCTAGCGATACCTACGAGCAGTACTTC. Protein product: CSARASDTYEQYF.

DNA for the CDR3: TGTGCCAGCAGCTTAGATATAGACCACGAGCAGTACTTC. It codes for CASSLDIDHEQYF. V gene TRBV7-2 combines with J gene TRBJ2-5; D is unresolved. The DNA end lines up better with TRBJ2-7; the J call may be wrong. The CDR3 contains 13 residues. Germline V gene lookup returns CDR1 SGHTA and CDR2 FQGNSA.

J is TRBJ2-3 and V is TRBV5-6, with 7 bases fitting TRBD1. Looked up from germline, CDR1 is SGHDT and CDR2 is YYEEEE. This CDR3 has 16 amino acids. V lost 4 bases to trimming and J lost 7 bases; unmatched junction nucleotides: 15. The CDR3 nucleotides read TGTGCCAGCAGCCCGGATAAGGACAGGCGGAGGAATACGCAGTATTTT. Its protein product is CASSPDKDRRRNTQYF.

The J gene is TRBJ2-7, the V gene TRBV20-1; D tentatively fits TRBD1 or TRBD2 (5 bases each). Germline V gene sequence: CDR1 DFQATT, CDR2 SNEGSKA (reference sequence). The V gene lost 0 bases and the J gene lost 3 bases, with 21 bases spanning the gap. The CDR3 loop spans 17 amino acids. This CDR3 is CSARDRGARAYDYEQYF. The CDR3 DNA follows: TGCAGTGCTAGAGATAGGGGAGCGAGGGCGTATGACTACGAGCAGTACTTC.

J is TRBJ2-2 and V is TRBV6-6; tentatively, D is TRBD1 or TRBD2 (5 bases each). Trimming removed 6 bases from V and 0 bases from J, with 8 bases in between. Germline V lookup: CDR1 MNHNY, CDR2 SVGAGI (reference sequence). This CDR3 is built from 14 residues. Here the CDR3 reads CASRVGANTGELFF. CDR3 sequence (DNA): TGTGCCAGCAGGGTGGGGGCGAACACCGGGGAGCTGTTTTTT.

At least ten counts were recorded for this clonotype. The CDR3 DNA is TGTGCCAGCAGTGAGGGTGCCAAAAACATTCAGTACTTC. Amino acid sequence: CASSEGAKNIQYF. J is TRBJ2-4 and V is TRBV27; weak D call: TRBD2 (5 bases). The CDR3 has 13 amino acids. Germline values: CDR1 MNHEY, CDR2 SMNVEV (reference sequence). Trimming cost V 5 bases and J 1 base, with 6 bases left between them.

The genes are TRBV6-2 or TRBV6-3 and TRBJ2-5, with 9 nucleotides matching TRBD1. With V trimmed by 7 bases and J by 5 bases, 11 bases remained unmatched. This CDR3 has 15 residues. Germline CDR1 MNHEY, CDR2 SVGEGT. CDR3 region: CASTKGQGGEETQYF. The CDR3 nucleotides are TGTGCCAGCACCAAGGGACAGGGAGGAGAGGAGACCCAGTACTTC.

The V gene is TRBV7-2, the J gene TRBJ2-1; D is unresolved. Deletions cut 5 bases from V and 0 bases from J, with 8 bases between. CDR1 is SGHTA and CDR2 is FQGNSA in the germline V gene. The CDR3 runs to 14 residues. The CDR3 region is CASSPSYSYNEQFF. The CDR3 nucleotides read TGTGCCAGCAGCCCCTCTTACTCCTACAATGAGCAGTTCTTC.

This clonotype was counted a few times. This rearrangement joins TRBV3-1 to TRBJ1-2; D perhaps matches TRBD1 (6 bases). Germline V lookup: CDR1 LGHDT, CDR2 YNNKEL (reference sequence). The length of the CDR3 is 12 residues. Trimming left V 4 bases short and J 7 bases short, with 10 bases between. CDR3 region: CASSPGTSGYTF. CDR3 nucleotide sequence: TGTGCCAGCAGCCCAGGGACATCTGGCTACACCTTC.

Here the CDR3 DNA reads TGTGCCAGCAGCTTAGGACTAGCGGGAGCGAGCTCCTACAATGAGCAGTTCTTC. This sequence encodes CASSLGLAGASSYNEQFF. The gene calls are TRBV7-9 and TRBJ2-1, with 12 bases that match TRBD2. The J segment lost 0 bases and the V segment lost 1 base, leaving 4 bases of the junction unmatched. CDR1 is SEHNR, CDR2 FQNEAQ, per germline (reference sequence). The CDR3 totals 18 residues.

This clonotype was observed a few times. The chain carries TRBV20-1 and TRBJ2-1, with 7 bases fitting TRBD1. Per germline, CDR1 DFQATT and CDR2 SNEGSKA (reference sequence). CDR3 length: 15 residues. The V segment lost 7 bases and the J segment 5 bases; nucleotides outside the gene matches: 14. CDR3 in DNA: TGCAGTGTTTCAAAGCCCGGGACAGCGAACAATGAGCAGTTCTTC. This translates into CSVSKPGTANNEQFF.